What follows are 28 T cell receptor beta chains derived from one specimen sequenced in a study of TIL therapy for anti-PD-1-resistant metastatic lung cancer. This was the immunoSEQ v3 assay. Profiled with immunoSEQ multiplex PCR; TCRdb holds only in-frame clones, not every one. The sample consists of over 15,000 clones, 70% to 85% of them appearing once. Time point defined: pre-treatment sample, taken before nivolumab and TIL therapy. This specimen consisted of blood, obtained at baseline. These receptors all come from a person between 25 and 80 years old with non-small cell lung cancer.

V usage is TRBV18 and J usage is TRBJ1-2; the match to TRBD1 covers 8 bases. The V and J ends lost 5 bases and 8 bases, in that order; junction bases with no gene match: 10. The CDR3 spans 14 residues. CDR1 is KGHSH and CDR2 is LQKENI in the germline V gene. CDR3 coding DNA: TGTGCCAGCTCAACTACCGGGACAGGTGGAGGCTACACCTTC. This codes for CASSTTGTGGGYTF.

The chain couples TRBV4-3 to TRBJ2-7, with 8 nucleotides matching TRBD1. After removal of 1 base from V and 3 bases from J, the junction contained 5 bases not matched to a gene. The CDR3 contains 15 residues. Germline-derived CDR1 and CDR2 are LGHNA and YSLEER. As DNA, the CDR3 is TGCGCCAGCAGCCAAGTGGCAGGGGGCAGCTACGAGCAGTACTTC. This translates into CASSQVAGGSYEQYF.

To note about this clone: Other nucleotide sequences in the sample specify the same CDR3. DNA for the CDR3: TGTGCCAGCAGCTTAGGCAGCTCCTACGAGCAGTACTTC. Residues: CASSLGSSYEQYF. The V gene is TRBV13, the J gene TRBJ2-7; D gene unclear. Germline V CDR1 and CDR2: PRHDT, FYEKMQ (reference sequence). V was shortened by 0 bases and J by 0 bases, with 3 bases between the two germline ends. The CDR3 runs to 13 residues.

The chain has TRBV7-9 and TRBJ2-1, with 12 bases matching TRBD2. Germline CDR1 is SEHNR and CDR2 is FQNEAQ (reference sequence). CDR3 length equals 17 residues. Losses at the gene ends were 1 base for V and 3 bases for J; bases not matched to a gene: 4. In nucleotides, the CDR3 is TGTGCCAGCAGCTTAGTTAGACTAGCGGGGGACTACAATGAGCAGTTCTTC. Translating gives CASSLVRLAGDYNEQFF.

J is TRBJ1-1 and V is TRBV6-1, with D possibly TRBD1 on 6 matching bases. CDR3 size: 13 residues. Per germline, CDR1 MNHNS and CDR2 SASEGT. Trimming took 7 bases from V and 3 from J, leaving 12 bases between them. DNA for the CDR3: TGTGCCAGCACCGAGGGGGGTTACACTGAAGCTTTCTTT. It specifies CASTEGGYTEAFF.

This chain links TRBV15 with TRBJ2-1; 14 bases are shared with TRBD2. The CDR3 contains 15 residues. The J segment lost 9 bases and the V segment lost 3 bases, leaving 4 bases of the junction unmatched. Germline values: CDR1 LNHNV, CDR2 YYDKDF (reference sequence). In DNA form, the CDR3 reads TGTGCCACCAGCAGTGGGACTAGCGGGGGAGGTGAGCAGTTCTTC. The encoded protein is CATSSGTSGGGEQFF.

The genes are TRBV19 and TRBJ1-1; D not resolved. The CDR3 spans 13 residues. Germline lookup yields CDR1 LNHDA and CDR2 SQIVND (reference sequence). V was cut by 2 bases and J by 3 bases, with 7 bases left in between. The CDR3 coding sequence is TGTGCCAGTAGTATACGGCAATACACTGAAGCTTTCTTT. Translation gives CASSIRQYTEAFF. Together with reference TRBV19 and TRBJ1-1, the CDR3 gives the full variable domain: DGGITQSPKYLFRKEGQNVTLSCEQNLNHDAMYWYRQDPGQGLRLIYYSQIVNDFQKGDIAEGYSVSREKKESFPLTVTSAQKNPTAFYLCASSIRQYTEAFFGQGTRLTVV.

The V and J genes are TRBV5-5 and TRBJ2-5; D gene ambiguous. This CDR3 comprises 14 residues. The germline gives CDR1 SGHKS, CDR2 YYEKEE (reference sequence). V was pared by 3 bases and J by 1 base, with 10 bases between. The CDR3 is CASSSGRVQETQYF. The CDR3 DNA reads as TGTGCCAGCAGCTCTGGACGGGTCCAAGAGACCCAGTACTTC. The entire variable domain, with the rest obtained from reference TRBV5-5 and TRBJ2-5, is as follows: DAGVTQSPTHLIKTRGQQVTLRCSPISGHKSVSWYQQVLGQGPQFIFQYYEKEERGRGNFPDRFSARQFPNYSSELNVNALLLGDSALYLCASSSGRVQETQYFGPGTRLLVL.

This chain joins TRBV5-8 and TRBJ2-3, with unresolved D. The V gene lost 5 bases and the J gene lost 5 bases, with 9 bases spanning the gap. The CDR3 sequence is 12 residues long. CDR1 and CDR2 from the germline V gene are SGHTS and YDEGEE. The CDR3 nucleotides read TGTGCCAGCAGGTGGGTTGGAGATACGCAGTATTTT. Translated: CASRWVGDTQYF.

The chain is built from TRBV2 and TRBJ2-5, with TRBD2 matching over 8 bases. Germline values: CDR1 SNHLY, CDR2 FYNNEI. The CDR3 contains 15 residues. The trim removed 7 bases at V and 4 bases at J, leaving 11 bases unmatched. The CDR3 DNA reads TGTGCCAGCACGATGACTCCGACTAGCGTAGAGACCCAGTACTTC. It translates to CASTMTPTSVETQYF.

V gene TRBV10-1 combines with J gene TRBJ1-6; 7 bases fit TRBD1. The CDR3 spans 13 residues. V lost 7 bases, J lost 7 bases, and 4 bases stayed unmatched. Germline V lookup: CDR1 WNHNN, CDR2 SYGVQD (reference sequence). This CDR3 reads CASNRDSNSPLHF. CDR3 nucleotide sequence: TGCGCCAGCAACCGGGACAGCAATTCACCCCTCCACTTT.

The chain recombines TRBV5-1 with TRBJ2-7; D might be TRBD2 (6 bases). In germline, CDR1 is SGHRS, CDR2 YFSETQ. Between the trimmed V and J ends, which lost 0 bases and 1 base, there was a span of 11 bases. The CDR3 has 15 residues. The CDR3: CASSLGGAGSYEQYF. In nucleotides, the CDR3 is TGCGCCAGCAGCTTGGGAGGGGCGGGGTCCTACGAGCAGTACTTC.

This clone has just one count. This sequence joins TRBV19 and TRBJ1-4; TRBD1 agrees at 12 bases. This CDR3 comprises 17 residues. Per the germline V gene, CDR1 is LNHDA and CDR2 is SQIVND (reference sequence). With V trimmed by 5 bases and J by 8 bases, 12 bases remained unmatched. The CDR3 DNA reads as TGTGCCAGTAGTCCGGGACAGGGGGCCGCCGCAAACGAAAAACTGTTTTTT. Its protein product is CASSPGQGAAANEKLFF.

This chain uses TRBV9 with TRBJ1-3; 7 bases map to TRBD1. V trimming: 0 bases; J trimming: 0 bases; junction bases outside the gene matches: 9. CDR3 length: 18 residues. Germline CDR1 and CDR2: SGDLS and YYNGEE. CDR3 nucleotide sequence: TGTGCCAGCAGCGTAGCTCTGAGAGGGGGCAACTCTGGAAACACCATATATTTT. It specifies CASSVALRGGNSGNTIYF.

This chain links TRBV15 with TRBJ1-3, with D unclear. CDR3 length: 18 residues. Germline V gene data show CDR1 as LNHNV and CDR2 as YYDKDF (reference sequence). V shed 0 bases and J shed 3 bases, with 18 bases lying between them. The CDR3 here is CATSRDIGGPGSGNTIYF. CDR3 in DNA: TGTGCCACCAGCAGAGATATAGGCGGGCCCGGGAGTGGAAACACCATATATTTT.

The chain uses TRBV6-1 and TRBJ1-6; D is ambiguous. The V gene's germline CDR1 is MNHNS and CDR2 SASEGT. CDR3 length: 14 amino acids. Trimming took off 1 base at V and 7 bases at J, with 8 bases between the two ends. The CDR3 is CASSEVKENSPLHF. The CDR3 DNA reads TGTGCCAGCAGTGAAGTAAAGGAAAATTCACCCCTCCACTTT.

The chain links TRBV9 to TRBJ2-1, with D hard to call. The germline CDR1 and CDR2 sequences are SGDLS and YYNGEE. With 0 bases removed from V and 9 bases from J, the gap between germline ends came to 13 bases. This CDR3 is built from 14 residues. The CDR3 sequence: CASSVDEAISEQFF. CDR3 DNA sequence: TGTGCCAGCAGCGTAGATGAGGCTATTAGTGAGCAGTTCTTC.

The chain recombines TRBV27 with TRBJ1-5; D not certain. The ends were cut back, 5 bases at V and 7 bases at J, with 12 bases in the middle. Germline lookup yields CDR1 MNHEY and CDR2 SMNVEV (reference sequence). The CDR3 contains 13 residues. CDR3 DNA: TGTGCCAGCAGTCCTAACCCTATGCAGCCCCAGCATTTT. Its translation: CASSPNPMQPQHF.

This clone has a handful of counts. CDR3 sequence: CASGGGDYGYTF. For the CDR3, the DNA is TGTGCCAGCGGTGGGGGCGACTATGGCTACACCTTC. V is TRBV7-9 and J is TRBJ1-2; D may be TRBD1 (6 bases). Germline CDR1 and CDR2: SEHNR and FQNEAQ (reference sequence). With 8 bases removed from V and 3 bases from J, the gap between germline ends came to 10 bases. The length of the CDR3 is 12 residues.

The V call is TRBV30, the J call TRBJ1-1; perhaps TRBD1 as D (6 bases). CDR1 is GTSNPN and CDR2 is SVGIG in the germline V gene (reference sequence). The V gene lost 0 bases and the J gene lost 4 bases, with 12 bases spanning the gap. The CDR3 has 14 residues. The CDR3 spells CAWSVLGAGTEAFF. CDR3 bases: TGTGCCTGGAGTGTACTGGGGGCAGGCACTGAAGCTTTCTTT.

This clone was observed a handful of times. This chain connects TRBV10-3 to TRBJ1-2; 11 nucleotides align to TRBD1. From germline, CDR1 is ENHRY and CDR2 SYGVKD. CDR3 length: 17 residues. The ends lost 2 bases at V and 6 bases at J; junction bases unmatched: 11. CDR3 amino acids: CAISEVRTGGMRNGYTF. For the CDR3, the DNA is TGTGCCATCAGTGAGGTGAGGACAGGGGGCATGAGGAATGGCTACACCTTC.

V is TRBV27 and J is TRBJ1-1; possible D gene TRBD1, 6 bases. The CDR3 consists of 15 residues. CDR1 and CDR2 (germline): MNHEY, SMNVEV (reference sequence). Trimming took 6 bases from V and 3 from J, leaving 17 bases between them. The chain's CDR3 is CASRAQGISHTEAFF. The CDR3 nucleotides are TGTGCCAGCAGAGCACAGGGTATAAGTCACACTGAAGCTTTCTTT.

This rearrangement joins TRBV30 to TRBJ1-5, with unresolved D. The length of the CDR3 is 14 residues. V gave up 2 bases and J gave up 3 bases, with 11 bases separating them. Germline V CDR1 and CDR2: GTSNPN, SVGIG (reference sequence). The CDR3: CAWSLGIDNQPQHF. The CDR3 nucleotides are TGTGCCTGGAGTTTGGGGATCGACAATCAGCCCCAGCATTTT.

The V gene is TRBV7-9, the J gene TRBJ1-3, with D perhaps matching TRBD1 (6 bases). In germline, CDR1 is SEHNR, CDR2 FQNEAQ (reference sequence). This CDR3 spans 16 amino acids. Trimming shortened V by 8 bases and J by 2 bases, and 19 bases separated the two germline ends. In DNA form, the CDR3 reads TGTGCCAGCCCTCCGAGGGGGGCAAGTACTGGAAACACCATATATTTT. As protein: CASPPRGASTGNTIYF.

V and J are TRBV2 and TRBJ2-5; 11 bases fit TRBD1. With the DNA end fitting TRBJ2-7 better, the J assignment may be wrong. CDR1 and CDR2 (germline): SNHLY, FYNNEI. The CDR3 spans 13 residues. CDR3 amino acids: CASSGQGAYEQYF. For the CDR3, the DNA is TGTGCCAGCAGCGGACAGGGGGCATACGAGCAGTACTTC.

The chain couples TRBV7-2 to TRBJ2-3; 7 bases line up with TRBD1. This CDR3 has 13 amino acids. After removal of 5 bases from V and 6 bases from J, the junction contained 5 bases not matched to a gene. Germline lookup yields CDR1 SGHTA and CDR2 FQGNSA. The CDR3 reads CASSLGQRDTQYF. In nucleotides, the CDR3 is TGTGCCAGCAGCCTGGGACAGAGGGATACGCAGTATTTT. The variable domain in full, with the rest retrieved from reference TRBV7-2 and TRBJ2-3, is GAGVSQSPSNKVTEKGKDVELRCDPISGHTALYWYRQSLGQGLEFLIYFQGNSAPDKSGLPSDRFSAERTGGSVSTLTIQRTQQEDSAVYLCASSLGQRDTQYFGPGTRLTVL.

This chain uses TRBV27 with TRBJ2-1; TRBD1 agrees at 8 bases. CDR1 MNHEY and CDR2 SMNVEV come from the germline V gene (reference sequence). V dropped 3 bases and J dropped 3; count of bases not matched to a gene: 4. CDR3 size: 15 residues. DNA for the CDR3: TGTGCCAGCAGTTTTTCCGGGACAGGCTACAATGAGCAGTTCTTC. This sequence encodes CASSFSGTGYNEQFF.

V and J are TRBV4-3 and TRBJ1-2; the D is unclear. The CDR3 extends over 12 amino acids. The germline V gene encodes CDR1 LGHNA and CDR2 YSLEER. Trimming shortened V by 0 bases and J by 4 bases, and 3 bases separated the two germline ends. The CDR3 protein is CASSQDGYGYTF. CDR3 bases: TGCGCCAGCAGCCAAGACGGCTATGGCTACACCTTC.